Below are 17 T cell receptor beta chains sequenced from a single sample in a study of T cell repertoires in cytomegalovirus infection. These receptors have no known antigen. MiXCR, run by TCRdb on the reads, gives a single entry per CDR3 protein. The sample has approximately 300,000 distinct CDR3 sequences, 25% to 30% seen once. The sample was cultured PBMCs, taken from culture after CMV antigen stimulation. The receptor source for this set is a human donor in good health (CMV status not recorded). Some clones in this sample may be carry-over from other donors' samples.

This clonotype is medium-sized within its sample. The genes are TRBV7-2 and TRBJ2-1; tentatively, D is TRBD2 (6 bases). In germline, CDR1 is SGHTA, CDR2 FQGNSA. Trimming shortened V by 6 bases and J by 0 bases, and 21 bases separated the two germline ends. The CDR3 is 18 residues long. The CDR3 reads CASRNPLGGISSYNEQFF. The CDR3 DNA sequence: TGTGCCAGCAGGAACCCCTTGGGCGGGATAAGCTCCTACAATGAGCAGTTCTTC.

This clonotype was recorded at least ten times. The rearrangement joins TRBV28 to TRBJ1-1, with 8 bases lining up with TRBD1. Germline CDR1 and CDR2: MDHEN and SYDVKM. J was trimmed by 3 bases and V by 6 bases; bases with no gene match: 12. The CDR3 runs 16 residues. The CDR3 region is CASSPSGGYQYTEAFF. CDR3 sequence (DNA): TGTGCCAGCAGCCCATCAGGGGGCTATCAGTACACTGAAGCTTTCTTT.

This clonotype was detected only a few times. The chain links TRBV5-4 to TRBJ1-1; D might be TRBD1 (5 bases). The CDR3 runs to 14 residues. Germline values: CDR1 SGHNT, CDR2 YYREEE (reference sequence). The V and J ends lost 5 bases and 2 bases respectively, with 13 bases between them. The CDR3 loop is CASREGATNTEAFF. The CDR3 DNA follows: TGTGCCAGCAGGGAAGGGGCCACCAACACTGAAGCTTTCTTT.

This clonotype occurred a few times. This chain joins TRBV7-2 and TRBJ2-2, with 12 bases lining up with TRBD2. The CDR3 length is 16 residues. V gave up 5 bases and J gave up 4 bases; unmatched junction bases: 5. From germline, CDR1 is SGHTA and CDR2 FQGNSA. The CDR3 protein is CASSRLAGDSTGELFF. The CDR3 region has the DNA TGTGCCAGCAGCCGACTAGCGGGAGATAGCACCGGGGAGCTGTTTTTT.

The V and J genes are TRBV3-1 and TRBJ2-7; D perhaps matches TRBD2 (6 bases). CDR1 and CDR2 from the germline V gene are LGHDT and YNNKEL (reference sequence). The CDR3 is made up of 14 amino acids. Trimming cost V 4 bases and J 3 bases, with 13 bases left between them. The CDR3 bases are TGTGCCAGCAGCCGGGGACTGGGCCTCTACGAGCAGTACTTC. Translating it yields CASSRGLGLYEQYF.

To note about this clonotype: This may stem from a read error, because a much larger clone lies one nucleotide away. V and J are TRBV27 and TRBJ2-3, with D possibly being TRBD1 (6 bases). In germline, CDR1 is MNHEY, CDR2 SMNVEV (reference sequence). This CDR3 is built from 15 residues. The CDR3 sequence is CASRLSQGRADTQYF. The CDR3, as DNA: TGTGCCAGCAGATTATCCCAGGGGCGGGCAGATACGCAGTATTTT.

The CDR3 coding sequence is TGCGCCAGCAGTGAGTCGACTGGGGGGTTTGACAATGAGCAGTTCTTC. Its translation: CASSESTGGFDNEQFF. V usage is TRBV10-1 and J usage is TRBJ2-1, with D possibly matching TRBD2 (6 bases). The CDR3 totals 16 residues. Trimming left V 0 bases short and J 5 bases short, with 14 bases between. Per germline, CDR1 WNHNN and CDR2 SYGVQD (reference sequence).

At least ten counts were recorded for this clonotype. The chain has TRBV6-1 and TRBJ2-1, with a weak D call TRBD2 (6 bases). V lost 2 bases and J lost 10, with 21 bases in between. From germline, CDR1 is MNHNS and CDR2 SASEGT. The CDR3 spans 16 residues. CDR3 residues: CASSERKLATYTEQFF. As DNA, the CDR3 is TGTGCCAGCAGTGAAAGAAAACTAGCAACTTACACGGAGCAGTTCTTC.

The genes are TRBV5-6 and TRBJ1-2, with D perhaps TRBD1 (6 bases). V shed 5 bases and J shed 2 bases, with 10 bases lying between them. This CDR3 is 13 amino acids long. CDR1 is SGHDT, CDR2 YYEEEE, per germline. CDR3 coding DNA: TGTGCCAGCAGGACAGGCACCAACTATGGCTACACCTTC. The encoded protein is CASRTGTNYGYTF.

A few counts support this clonotype. The genes are TRBV2 and TRBJ1-1, with 7 nucleotides matching TRBD1. The length of the CDR3 is 16 residues. In germline, CDR1 is SNHLY, CDR2 FYNNEI. J gave up 0 bases and V 11 bases, and 15 bases lay outside the gene matches. This CDR3 reads CAGQWTGLGMNTEAFF. For the CDR3, the DNA is TGTGCCGGGCAGTGGACAGGCCTGGGTATGAACACTGAAGCTTTCTTT.

The J gene is TRBJ2-7, the V gene TRBV7-6, with 9 bases aligning to TRBD2. After removal of 5 bases from V and 3 bases from J, the junction contained 11 bases not matched to a gene. The CDR3 runs to 16 residues. Per germline, CDR1 SGHVS and CDR2 FNYEAQ. The CDR3 sequence: CASSTSLGTSSYEQYF. The CDR3 bases are TGTGCCAGCAGCACCTCGTTAGGGACTAGCAGCTACGAGCAGTACTTC.

V gene TRBV7-4 combines with J gene TRBJ2-3; D remains unclear. The V gene's germline CDR1 is SGHVT and CDR2 SQSDAQ. This CDR3 is 13 amino acids long. Between the trimmed V and J ends, which lost 3 bases and 1 base, there was a span of 5 bases. The CDR3 spells CASSFWGTDTQYF. CDR3 coding DNA: TGTGCCAGCAGCTTTTGGGGCACAGATACGCAGTATTTT.

The CDR3 coding sequence is TGCAGTGTTACGACAGGGGAAGGCTACACCTTC. Its translation is CSVTTGEGYTF. The V call is TRBV20-1, the J call TRBJ1-2, with 8 bases that match TRBD1. The germline V gene encodes CDR1 DFQATT and CDR2 SNEGSKA (reference sequence). The trim removed 7 bases at V and 8 bases at J, leaving 6 bases unmatched. This CDR3 has 11 residues.

This clonotype has only a few counts. The genes are TRBV27 and TRBJ2-2; tentatively, D is TRBD2 (5 bases). The germline V gene has CDR1 MNHEY and CDR2 SMNVEV (reference sequence). This CDR3 contains 14 residues. Deletions cut 6 bases from V and 6 bases from J, with 14 bases between. The CDR3 is CASSLIWESGELFF. In DNA, the CDR3 is TGTGCCAGCAGCCTTATATGGGAGTCCGGGGAGCTGTTTTTT.

This clonotype was detected many times. The rearrangement uses TRBV11-1 and TRBJ2-1; no clear D. This CDR3 region has 13 residues. Trimming pared 5 bases from V and 4 bases from J, leaving 9 bases between. The V gene's germline CDR1 is SGHAT and CDR2 FQDESV (reference sequence). The chain's CDR3 is CASSEEGYNEQFF. The CDR3 DNA follows: TGTGCCAGCAGCGAAGAAGGGTACAATGAGCAGTTCTTC.

V usage is TRBV19 and J usage is TRBJ1-5, with 7 bases matching TRBD1. The CDR3 contains 16 residues. Germline loops: CDR1 LNHDA, CDR2 SQIVND (reference sequence). V lost 2 bases and J lost 2; bases outside the gene matches: 6. The CDR3 bases are TGTGCCAGTAGTATACCAAGGGGGCAAGGCAATCAGCCCCAGCATTTT. Amino acid sequence: CASSIPRGQGNQPQHF.

This clonotype was observed a handful of times. This sequence joins TRBV10-3 and TRBJ2-7; D is ambiguous. V was pared by 1 base and J by 0 bases, with 16 bases between. The CDR3 length is 17 residues. Germline V CDR1 and CDR2: ENHRY, SYGVKD. CDR3 residues: CAISEFSRAPASYEQYF. DNA of the CDR3: TGTGCCATCAGTGAGTTCTCTCGAGCGCCCGCCTCCTACGAGCAGTACTTC.